This T cell receptor (beta chain) came from a study of blood T cell repertoires in COVID-19. V gave up 2 bases and J gave up 8 bases; unmatched junction bases: 6. This CDR3 spans 15 amino acids. Germline V gives CDR1 SGHKS, CDR2 YYEKEE (reference sequence). Libraries were prepared by immunoSEQ multiplex PCR; TCRdb keeps only in-frame clonotypes and omits some of them. This sample has 90,000 to 130,000 clones, with approximately 65% found just once. This chain links TRBV5-5 with TRBJ2-1; 11 bases are shared with TRBD1. Sequencing was carried out using peripheral blood. This clonotype originated in a woman aged 60 to 75 with acute or convalescent COVID-19. The CDR3 DNA reads TGTGCCAGCAGCTTAGGGACAGGGGGTAGGTATGAGCAGTTCTTC. Translation gives CASSLGTGGRYEQFF.